This T cell receptor beta chain was obtained from a study of cytotoxic CD8 clonotypes in ibrutinib-treated CLL. Study details: Response samples were taken after a median about twelve months of treatment, range 6 to 36.

The trim removed 5 bases at V and 2 bases at J, leaving 2 bases unmatched. Germline V gene data show CDR1 as SGHTA and CDR2 as FQGNSA. The CDR3 runs 14 residues. Only a few counts were recorded for this clone. The assay was immunoSEQ multiplex PCR, and TCRdb's table has in-frame clones only and misses some. The repertoire has 97,000 or so clones, about 78% of them found once; the top ten carry around 30%. The TCR sequence derives from a human donor with chronic lymphocytic leukemia. This chain links TRBV7-2 with TRBJ2-2, with 7 nucleotides matching TRBD1. The sample consisted of PBMCs, taken after 12 months of ibrutinib treatment. The DNA for the CDR3 is TGTGCCAGCAGCAGGACAGGAAACACCGGGGAGCTGTTTTTT. This codes for CASSRTGNTGELFF.